A selection of T cell receptor beta chains follows, all from one sample in a study of shared clonotypes between healthy human individuals. Data came from immunoSEQ multiplex PCR; TCRdb stores just in-frame clones and leaves some out. The sample consists of around 2.5 million clones, approximately 93% of them appearing once. Specimen: naive CD4+ T cells from PBMCs. These receptors all come from a man younger than 35 in good health. Some clones in this sample may be carry-over from other donors' samples. Both conserved end residues are part of each CDR3.

TRBV7-9	TRBJ2-2	CASTISGTGELFF
TRBV28	TRBJ2-5	CASSLPGGLGQTQYF
TRBV28	TRBJ2-2	CASSPPGPGRTGELFF
TRBV28	TRBJ2-7	CASRALGTGKSYEQYF
TRBV21-1	TRBJ2-3	CASSKCLGSSGLNRSVSSTDTQYF
TRBV6-5	TRBJ2-7	CASSRPGQGLYEQYF
TRBV6-4	TRBJ2-7	CASILSVYEQYF
TRBV10-3	TRBJ2-7	CAISEGVGGAYEQYF
TRBV29-1	TRBJ2-7	CSARGLNGGEQYF
TRBV7-3	TRBJ2-1	CASSKGVYDEQFF
TRBV10-3	TRBJ2-2	CAISEDRSTGELFF
TRBV5-4	TRBJ1-4	CASSSQGQATEKLFF
TRBV27	TRBJ2-7	CARAGDLYNEQYF
TRBV2	TRBJ2-5	CASSRQGEETQYF
TRBV29-1	TRBJ2-1	CSVEASGIPRFF
TRBV27	TRBJ2-6	CASSLLSATGANVLTF
TRBV9	TRBJ1-4	CASSGGSSTNEKLFF
TRBV6-5	TRBJ1-5	CASSYSQQRQPQHF
TRBV6-4	TRBJ2-1	CASSVTSGRLYNEQFF
TRBV30	TRBJ1-3	CAWSVNRGGNTIYF
TRBV5-1	TRBJ2-7	CASSLKGEYSYEQYF
TRBV5-1	TRBJ2-5	CASSLIPGTNGETQYF
TRBV19	TRBJ1-4	CASNPSTWTGKLFF
TRBV5-1	TRBJ2-1	CASSREGPYNEQFF
TRBV6-4	TRBJ2-1	CASSVGGAPYNEQFF
TRBV7-3	TRBJ1-1	CASSRDSSRVFF
TRBV28	TRBJ2-7	CASTPGHTYEQYF
TRBV9	TRBJ2-3	CASSTTPSTDTQYF
TRBV7-2	TRBJ2-7	CASSRRTGDGREQYF
TRBV7-3	TRBJ2-3	CASSLSGSYTDTQYF
TRBV28	TRBJ1-5	CASSIMDRGRNQPQHF
TRBV5-1	TRBJ2-2	CASSLGGSSGELFF
TRBV30	TRBJ1-5	CAWSGEAGQPQHF
TRBV7-9	TRBJ2-4	CASSPGQLTGVRAKNIQYF
TRBV28	TRBJ1-1	CASSFLRINTEAFF
TRBV19	TRBJ1-2	CASSISSDRGANYGYTF